What follows are 30 T cell receptor beta chains derived from one specimen sequenced in a study of the immune and genomic landscape of osteosarcoma. The post-treatment osteosarcoma tumors were primary, local recurrence or metastasis specimens from poor-prognosis patients. Sequencing used immunoSEQ multiplex PCR; TCRdb keeps in-frame clones, though not all of them. The sample consists of about 6,200 clones, 55% to 75% of them appearing once. The sequenced sample consisted of osteosarcoma tumor tissue from the lung. These receptor sequences come from a human donor with osteosarcoma.

The rearrangement links TRBV9 to TRBJ2-6; D remains ambiguous. CDR3 length equals 15 residues. Germline V gene lookup returns CDR1 SGDLS and CDR2 YYNGEE. The V gene lost 3 bases and the J gene lost 1 base, with 8 bases spanning the gap. In DNA, the CDR3 is TGTGCCAGCAGCGAGCCCCAGTCTGGGGCCAACGTCCTGACTTTC. Its protein is CASSEPQSGANVLTF.

The J gene is TRBJ1-1, the V gene TRBV29-1; D is unclear. CDR3 size: 14 residues. V lost 3 bases and J lost 3, with 14 bases in between. Germline V lookup: CDR1 SQVTM, CDR2 ANQGSEA. The CDR3 nucleotides are TGCAGCGTTGATTCCGGGCATCGGGACACTGAAGCTTTCTTT. Protein: CSVDSGHRDTEAFF.

The chain carries TRBV7-2 and TRBJ2-1, with D possibly TRBD1 on 6 matching bases. Trimming took 4 bases from V and 8 from J, leaving 21 bases between them. The CDR3 contains 16 residues. CDR1 and CDR2 from the germline V gene are SGHTA and FQGNSA. CDR3 residues: CASSSDMGASRDEQFF. The CDR3, as DNA: TGTGCCAGCAGCTCCGATATGGGGGCCAGTAGGGATGAGCAGTTCTTC.

This clone was observed a few times. The chain uses TRBV19 and TRBJ2-7; D is undetermined. This CDR3 region has 13 residues. Germline-derived CDR1 and CDR2 are LNHDA and SQIVND (reference sequence). Trimming left V 1 base short and J 4 bases short, with 8 bases between. The CDR3 spells CASSIGEGYEQYF. CDR3 sequence (DNA): TGTGCCAGTAGTATAGGAGAAGGGTACGAGCAGTACTTC.

The rearrangement uses TRBV6-1 and TRBJ2-3, with a weak D call TRBD2 (6 bases). The CDR3 is 14 residues long. V lost 10 bases to trimming and J lost 0 bases, with 14 bases between them. CDR1 and CDR2 from the germline V gene are MNHNS and SASEGT. The DNA for the CDR3 is TGTGCCACCCTCGCTAGCGTCAGCACAGATACGCAGTATTTT. Residues: CATLASVSTDTQYF.

The chain links TRBV6-5 to TRBJ2-7, with D perhaps TRBD2 (6 bases). This CDR3 has 14 residues. V was cut by 0 bases and J by 7 bases, with 13 bases left in between. Germline assignment: CDR1 MNHEY and CDR2 SVGAGI. As DNA, the CDR3 is TGTGCCAGCAGTTACTCCCCGGGACTCCCTGAGCAGTACTTC. It specifies CASSYSPGLPEQYF.

The chain combines TRBV27 with TRBJ2-7; D may correspond to TRBD1 or TRBD2 (6 bases each). Germline lookup yields CDR1 MNHEY and CDR2 SMNVEV (reference sequence). The CDR3 has 17 residues. V lost 7 bases and J lost 6, with 28 bases in between. CDR3 residues: CASTLMDSGLSGGEQYF. The CDR3 coding sequence is TGTGCCAGCACCCTCATGGACAGCGGGTTGAGTGGTGGCGAGCAGTACTTC.

J is TRBJ2-6 and V is TRBV11-3; perhaps D is TRBD1 or TRBD2 (5 bases each). The V and J ends lost 5 bases and 0 bases respectively, with 17 bases between them. In germline, CDR1 is SGHNT, CDR2 YENEEA. The CDR3 covers 18 residues. CDR3 sequence (DNA): TGTGCCAGCAGCCCCGGGGTGGGGCGGAACTCTGGGGCCAACGTCCTGACTTTC. Amino acids: CASSPGVGRNSGANVLTF.

The V call is TRBV7-9, the J call TRBJ2-7, with D hard to call. The V end was cut by 4 bases, the J end by 6 bases, with 7 bases between. The CDR3 totals 11 residues. Germline assignment: CDR1 SEHNR and CDR2 FQNEAQ (reference sequence). The CDR3 region has the DNA TGTGCCAGCAGCTCCCTCCCCGAGCAGTACTTC. Translating it yields CASSSLPEQYF. Drawing the rest from reference TRBV7-9 and TRBJ2-7, the complete variable domain is DTGVSQNPRHKITKRGQNVTFRCDPISEHNRLYWYRQTLGQGPEFLTYFQNEAQLEKSRLLSDRFSAERPKGSFSTLEIQRTEQGDSAMYLCASSSLPEQYFGPGTRLTVT.

This clone was observed once. The gene calls are TRBV5-1 and TRBJ2-3, with D unclear. Germline-derived CDR1 and CDR2 are SGHRS and YFSETQ. Trimming removed 0 bases from V and 4 bases from J, with 3 bases in between. CDR3 size: 12 residues. CDR3 in DNA: TGCGCCAGCAGCTTGGAGGCAGATACGCAGTATTTT. Translated, it gives CASSLEADTQYF.

This clone was counted between two and nine times. The chain links TRBV29-1 to TRBJ1-5; possibly TRBD1 for D (6 bases). Germline V gene lookup returns CDR1 SQVTM and CDR2 ANQGSEA. CDR3 length: 13 amino acids. With 4 bases removed from V and 6 bases from J, the gap between germline ends came to 13 bases. The CDR3 region is CSVAPTGGQPQHF. For the CDR3, the DNA is TGCAGCGTTGCTCCGACAGGCGGTCAGCCCCAGCATTTT. The complete variable domain, with remaining parts taken from reference TRBV29-1 and TRBJ1-5, reads SAVISQKPSRDICQRGTSLTIQCQVDSQVTMMFWYRQQPGQSLTLIATANQGSEATYESGFVIDKFPISRPNLTFSTLTVSNMSPEDSSIYLCSVAPTGGQPQHFGDGTRLSIL.

V and J are TRBV6-1 and TRBJ2-7; a possible D gene is TRBD1 (7 bases). The germline CDR1 and CDR2 sequences are MNHNS and SASEGT. V was shortened by 6 bases and J by 0 bases, with 12 bases between the two germline ends. This CDR3 has 14 residues. The CDR3 DNA reads TGTGCCAGCAGGAACAGGGGACTCTCCTACGAGCAGTACTTC. Translated, it gives CASRNRGLSYEQYF.

By its share, this clone is medium-sized. The genes are TRBV6-5 and TRBJ1-4; no clear D. Germline CDR1 reads MNHEY; CDR2 reads SVGAGI. CDR3 length: 13 amino acids. The germline V and J ends were trimmed by 7 bases and 0 bases, with 6 bases remaining between them. In DNA form, the CDR3 reads TGTGCCAGCAAGGAAGCAACTAATGAAAAACTGTTTTTT. It translates to CASKEATNEKLFF.

This clone was seen a few times. This rearrangement joins TRBV6-1 to TRBJ1-2; 7 positions agree with TRBD1. Germline trimming cut 6 bases from V and 4 bases from J; bases unmatched to any gene: 11. The CDR3 consists of 15 residues. The V gene's germline CDR1 is MNHNS and CDR2 SASEGT. For the CDR3, the DNA is TGTGCCAGCAGCCAAACAGGGGACGGCGGCTATGGCTACACCTTC. Its translation is CASSQTGDGGYGYTF.

J is TRBJ2-7 and V is TRBV15; 8 nucleotides agree with TRBD1. The CDR3 extends over 15 amino acids. V was clipped by 0 bases and J by 3 bases; unmatched bases: 4. CDR1 and CDR2 from the germline V gene are LNHNV and YYDKDF (reference sequence). The CDR3 sequence: CATSRDFGQGYEQYF. In DNA form, the CDR3 reads TGTGCCACCAGCAGAGATTTTGGACAGGGCTACGAGCAGTACTTC.

The chain carries TRBV27 and TRBJ2-1; a weak D match, TRBD2 (5 bases). Germline loops: CDR1 MNHEY, CDR2 SMNVEV (reference sequence). The V end was cut by 5 bases, the J end by 0 bases, with 14 bases between. The CDR3 runs to 16 residues. The CDR3 DNA follows: TGTGCCAGCAGTCTCCGACTACTCGACTCCTACAATGAGCAGTTCTTC. Protein sequence: CASSLRLLDSYNEQFF.

The rearrangement links TRBV19 to TRBJ2-3, with D unresolved. V gave up 8 bases and J gave up 1 base, with 10 bases separating them. This CDR3 is built from 13 residues. The germline V gene has CDR1 LNHDA and CDR2 SQIVND (reference sequence). The CDR3 is CASENFGTDTQYF. CDR3 bases: TGTGCCAGTGAGAATTTCGGCACAGATACGCAGTATTTT.

This clone came up once. The rearrangement uses TRBV29-1 and TRBJ2-3; 7 nucleotides agree with TRBD1. In germline, CDR1 is SQVTM, CDR2 ANQGSEA. The length of the CDR3 is 14 residues. V trimming: 7 bases; J trimming: 0 bases; junction bases outside the gene matches: 7. The DNA for the CDR3 is TGCAGCGGCAACAGGGGCACCAGCACAGATACGCAGTATTTT. It is translated as CSGNRGTSTDTQYF.

The genes are TRBV28 and TRBJ2-1; no definite D call. This CDR3 is 15 amino acids long. Trimming pared 6 bases from V and 0 bases from J, leaving 12 bases between. The V gene's germline CDR1 is MDHEN and CDR2 SYDVKM. As DNA, the CDR3 is TGTGCCAGCAGCAAGACTCCAAGCTCCTACAATGAGCAGTTCTTC. Amino acids: CASSKTPSSYNEQFF.

The chain carries TRBV10-2 and TRBJ2-2, with D tentatively TRBD1 (5 bases). CDR1 WSHSY and CDR2 SAAADI come from the germline V gene. This CDR3 comprises 12 residues. V was pared by 7 bases and J by 5 bases, with 8 bases between. In DNA form, the CDR3 reads TGCGCCAGCACACGACAGACCGGGGAGCTGTTTTTT. It codes for CASTRQTGELFF.

This clone has only one observation. The chain is built from TRBV29-1 and TRBJ1-3; D gene uncertain. V lost 4 bases and J lost 1, with 2 bases in between. Germline assignment: CDR1 SQVTM and CDR2 ANQGSEA. The CDR3 sequence is 11 residues long. In nucleotides, the CDR3 is TGCAGCGTTGTATCTGGAAACACCATATATTTT. This sequence encodes CSVVSGNTIYF.

The chain recombines TRBV7-8 with TRBJ2-7; D gene uncertain. Germline loops: CDR1 SGHVS, CDR2 FQNEAQ. CDR3 length: 13 amino acids. Trimming removed 2 bases from V and 4 bases from J, with 9 bases in between. CDR3 protein: CASSLRDGYEQYF. CDR3 sequence (DNA): TGTGCCAGCAGCTTAAGGGATGGGTACGAGCAGTACTTC.

V usage is TRBV7-2 and J usage is TRBJ2-7; D remains ambiguous. This CDR3 region has 12 residues. CDR1 and CDR2 from the germline V gene are SGHTA and FQGNSA. V was trimmed by 4 bases and J by 6 bases, leaving 10 bases between them. The CDR3 sequence is CASSYNPSEQYF. CDR3 in DNA: TGTGCCAGCAGCTACAACCCCAGCGAGCAGTACTTC.

This clone was observed a single time. The chain employs TRBV7-2 and TRBJ2-3, with a possible D match to TRBD2 (6 bases). This CDR3 spans 16 amino acids. V was cut by 4 bases and J by 2 bases, with 16 bases left in between. Germline V CDR1 and CDR2: SGHTA, FQGNSA. The CDR3 DNA follows: TGTGCCAGCAGCTCCATGCCTGGGGGGAACACAGATACGCAGTATTTT. Residues: CASSSMPGGNTDTQYF.

Only one count was recorded for this clone. The J gene is TRBJ1-4, the V gene TRBV30; 10 bases line up with TRBD1. The CDR3 is 15 residues long. Germline V gene data show CDR1 as GTSNPN and CDR2 as SVGIG (reference sequence). Losses at the gene ends were 3 bases for V and 8 bases for J; bases not matched to a gene: 9. The CDR3 nucleotides read TGTGCCTGGAGCGGGGGACAGGGGTTTTGGGAAAAACTGTTTTTT. Its protein is CAWSGGQGFWEKLFF.

The chain employs TRBV7-2 and TRBJ1-1; no reliable D call. V lost 5 bases, J lost 1 base, and 11 bases lay in between. From germline, CDR1 is SGHTA and CDR2 FQGNSA. The CDR3 extends over 14 amino acids. The CDR3 DNA is TGTGCCAGCAGCCCGATGCCTGGGAACACTGAAGCTTTCTTT. Encoded protein: CASSPMPGNTEAFF.

The V and J genes are TRBV11-2 and TRBJ2-1; 11 nucleotides match TRBD1. Germline V lookup: CDR1 SGHAT, CDR2 FQNNGV. The CDR3 consists of 15 residues. J lost 9 bases, V lost 3 bases, and 7 bases had no gene match. The CDR3 DNA is TGTGCCAGCAGCTTCCTAGGACAGGGGGCTGGTGAGCAGTTCTTC. Translation gives CASSFLGQGAGEQFF.

This chain uses TRBV29-1 with TRBJ2-5; tentative D call: TRBD2 (5 bases). Trimming stripped 3 bases from V and 9 bases from J, with 20 bases between. Germline assignment: CDR1 SQVTM and CDR2 ANQGSEA. The CDR3 runs to 14 residues. Written as DNA, the CDR3 is TGCAGCGTTGACGCGGGCCTACCACGGTCGCCCCAGTACTTC. It codes for CSVDAGLPRSPQYF.

The V gene is TRBV10-3, the J gene TRBJ1-1; unclear D gene. Germline values: CDR1 ENHRY, CDR2 SYGVKD. V was trimmed by 5 bases and J by 0 bases, leaving 13 bases between them. CDR3 length: 15 amino acids. The CDR3 is CAISSGHSLNTEAFF. CDR3 bases: TGTGCCATCAGTAGTGGTCACAGCTTGAACACTGAAGCTTTCTTT.

The CDR3 DNA reads TGTGCCAGCTGGGCGGGGCTGCGAGACACTGAAGCTTTCTTT. Protein product: CASWAGLRDTEAFF. The rearrangement uses TRBV27 and TRBJ1-1; perhaps TRBD1 as D (5 bases). V was clipped by 8 bases and J by 3 bases, with 16 bases between them. Germline-derived CDR1 and CDR2 are MNHEY and SMNVEV (reference sequence). This CDR3 comprises 14 residues.